What follows are 8 T cell receptor beta chains derived from one specimen sequenced in a study of T cells in Graves' hyperthyroidism and ophthalmopathy. Regions amplified from RNA transcripts were the TCR beta CDR3 regions. The primer set for the first-round RT-PCR of the TCR CDR3 was HTBI. TCRdb re-called the multiplex PCR reads with MiXCR, one entry per CDR3 protein. Of some 500,000 distinct CDR3 sequences listed, about 15% were seen once; the top ten hold approximately 30%. Sequenced sample: blood. The receptor source for this set is a woman in her twenties or thirties with Graves' ophthalmopathy.

This chain uses TRBV6-2 or TRBV6-3 with TRBJ2-3, with D possibly being TRBD2 (5 bases). The CDR3 runs 12 residues. From germline, CDR1 is MNHEY and CDR2 SVGEGT. V was shortened by 2 bases and J by 5 bases, with 5 bases between the two germline ends. This CDR3 reads CASSYGRDTQYF. In nucleotides, the CDR3 is TGTGCCAGCAGTTACGGGAGAGATACGCAGTATTTT.

Only a few counts were recorded for this clonotype. The chain has TRBV15 and TRBJ2-5; D gene uncertain. Trimming shortened V by 6 bases and J by 2 bases, and 16 bases separated the two germline ends. The CDR3 is made up of 15 amino acids. Per the germline V gene, CDR1 is LNHNV and CDR2 is YYDKDF (reference sequence). For the CDR3, the DNA is TGTGCCACCAGTTTTCCCTCGGAAATGCAAGAGACCCAGTACTTC. It yields the protein CATSFPSEMQETQYF.

The chain links TRBV7-9 to TRBJ1-2; D gene unclear. CDR3 length: 12 amino acids. Deletions cut 5 bases from V and 10 bases from J, with 14 bases between. Germline V lookup: CDR1 SEHNR, CDR2 FQNEAQ (reference sequence). This chain's CDR3 is CASSPFTTAYTF. The DNA of the CDR3 is TGTGCCAGCAGCCCCTTCACCACCGCCTACACCTTC.

There are many counts of this clonotype. This sequence joins TRBV5-1 and TRBJ2-7, with 7 bases identical to TRBD1. This CDR3 region has 16 residues. Germline CDR1 reads SGHRS; CDR2 reads YFSETQ. Unmatched junction bases numbered 8, after V lost 0 bases and J lost 2 bases. CDR3 in DNA: TGCGCCAGCAGCTTGGACGGGACAGTCACCACCTACGAGCAGTACTTC. This codes for CASSLDGTVTTYEQYF. The full variable domain, its missing parts supplied by reference TRBV5-1 and TRBJ2-7, is KAGVTQTPRYLIKTRGQQVTLSCSPISGHRSVSWYQQTPGQGLQFLFEYFSETQRNKGNFPGRFSGRQFSNSRSEMNVSTLELGDSALYLCASSLDGTVTTYEQYFGPGTRLTVT.

Note on this clonotype: Relative to the germline gene, one junction end is altered; a read error may explain this. This chain links TRBV7-2 with TRBJ2-1, with D unresolved. The CDR3 runs 16 residues. In germline, CDR1 is SGHTA, CDR2 FQGNSA. CDR3 protein: CASSQDSWISYNEQFF. The DNA for the CDR3 is TGCGCCAGCAGCCAAGATTCTTGGATCTCCTACAATGAGCAGTTCTTC.

The chain employs TRBV5-6 and TRBJ2-3, with 8 positions matching TRBD1. This CDR3 contains 15 residues. With 5 bases clipped from V and 4 bases from J, the junction kept 9 bases outside the gene matches. The germline V gene has CDR1 SGHDT and CDR2 YYEEEE. CDR3 residues: CASRGRTGPPDTQYF. The CDR3 region has the DNA TGTGCCAGCAGGGGCCGGACAGGGCCTCCAGATACGCAGTATTTT. The whole variable domain, remainder taken from reference TRBV5-6 and TRBJ2-3, is DAGVTQSPTHLIKTRGQQVTLRCSPKSGHDTVSWYQQALGQGPQFIFQYYEEEERQRGNFPDRFSGHQFPNYSSELNVNALLLGDSALYLCASRGRTGPPDTQYFGPGTRLTVL.

This clonotype was counted many times. The chain couples TRBV20-1 to TRBJ2-5; D remains ambiguous. The CDR3 sequence is 13 residues long. V lost 0 bases, J lost 5 bases, and 10 bases lay in between. In germline, CDR1 is DFQATT, CDR2 SNEGSKA (reference sequence). The CDR3 reads CSARDPSTETQYF. DNA of the CDR3: TGCAGTGCTAGAGATCCCAGCACGGAGACCCAGTACTTC.

This clonotype has only a few counts. V gene TRBV20-1 combines with J gene TRBJ1-5, with D unresolved. This CDR3 region has 14 residues. The ends were cut back, 4 bases at V and 0 bases at J, with 10 bases in the middle. Germline CDR1 is DFQATT and CDR2 is SNEGSKA (reference sequence). CDR3 sequence (DNA): TGCAGTGCTAAAAAACTGATTAGCAATCAGCCCCAGCATTTT. Its translation is CSAKKLISNQPQHF.